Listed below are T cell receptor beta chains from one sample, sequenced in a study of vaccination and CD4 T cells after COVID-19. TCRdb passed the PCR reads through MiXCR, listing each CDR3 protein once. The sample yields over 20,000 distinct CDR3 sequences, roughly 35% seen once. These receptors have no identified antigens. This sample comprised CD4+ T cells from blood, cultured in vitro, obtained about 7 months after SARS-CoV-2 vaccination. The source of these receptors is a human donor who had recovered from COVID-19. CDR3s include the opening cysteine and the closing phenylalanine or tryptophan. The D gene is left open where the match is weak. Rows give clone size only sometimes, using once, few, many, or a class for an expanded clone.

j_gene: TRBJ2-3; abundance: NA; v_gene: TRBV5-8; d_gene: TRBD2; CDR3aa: CASSPARTSGGVDTQYF; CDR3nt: TGTGCCAGCAGCCCCGCCAGGACTAGCGGGGGGGTGGATACGCAGTATTTT
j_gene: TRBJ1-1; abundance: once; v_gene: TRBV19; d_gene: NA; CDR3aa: CASSIKGLPNTEAFF; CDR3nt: TGTGCCAGTAGTATAAAGGGCTTGCCGAACACTGAAGCTTTCTTT
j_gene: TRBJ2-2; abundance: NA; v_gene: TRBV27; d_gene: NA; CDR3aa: CASSTTGLTGELFF; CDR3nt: TGTGCCAGCAGTACAACAGGGTTAACCGGGGAGCTGTTTTTT
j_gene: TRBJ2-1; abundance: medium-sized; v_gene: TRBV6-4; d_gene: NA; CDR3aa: CASSDGSSYNEQFF; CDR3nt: TGTGCCAGCAGTGACGGGAGCTCCTACAATGAGCAGTTCTTC
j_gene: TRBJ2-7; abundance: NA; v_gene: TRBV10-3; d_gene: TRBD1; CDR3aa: CAIKDRSEQYF; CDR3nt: TGTGCCATCAAGGACAGGTCCGAGCAGTACTTC
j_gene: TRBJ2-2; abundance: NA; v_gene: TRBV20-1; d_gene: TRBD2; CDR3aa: CSARAGRGGGELFF; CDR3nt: TGCAGTGCTAGAGCTGGGAGGGGTGGCGGGGAGCTGTTTTTT
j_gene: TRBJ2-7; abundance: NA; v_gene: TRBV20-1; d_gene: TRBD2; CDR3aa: CSARSPLAGHSYEQYF; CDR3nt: TGCAGTGCGAGATCCCCCCTAGCGGGTCACTCCTACGAGCAGTACTTC
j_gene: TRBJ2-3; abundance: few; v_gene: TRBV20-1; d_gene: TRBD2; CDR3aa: CSASQSSGSDTQYF; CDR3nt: TGCAGTGCTAGCCAGTCTAGCGGCTCGGATACGCAGTATTTT
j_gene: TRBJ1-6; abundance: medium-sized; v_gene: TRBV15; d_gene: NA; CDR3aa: CATSTGGAGNSPLHF; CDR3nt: TGTGCCACCAGCACGGGGGGAGCGGGTAATTCACCCCTCCACTTT
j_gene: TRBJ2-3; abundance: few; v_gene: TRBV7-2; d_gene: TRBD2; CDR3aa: CASSSQRGDTDTQYF; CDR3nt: TGTGCCAGCAGCTCGCAGCGGGGGGACACAGATACGCAGTATTTT
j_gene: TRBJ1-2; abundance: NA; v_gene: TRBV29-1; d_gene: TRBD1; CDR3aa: CSVAGQGIYGYTF; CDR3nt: TGCAGCGTTGCGGGACAGGGAATCTATGGCTACACCTTC
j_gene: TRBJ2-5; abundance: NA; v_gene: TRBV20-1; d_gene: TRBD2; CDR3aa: CSATRLAGGQETQYF; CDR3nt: TGCAGTGCCACCCGACTAGCGGGAGGTCAAGAGACCCAGTACTTC
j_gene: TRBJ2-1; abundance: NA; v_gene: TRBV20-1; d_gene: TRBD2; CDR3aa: CSARAPQRGTYNEQFF; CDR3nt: TGCAGTGCTAGAGCCCCCCAGCGGGGGACCTACAATGAGCAGTTCTTC
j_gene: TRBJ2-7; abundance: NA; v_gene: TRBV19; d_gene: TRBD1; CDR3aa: CASSTTRQGNEQYF; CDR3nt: TGTGCCAGTAGCACTACCAGACAGGGCAACGAGCAGTACTTC
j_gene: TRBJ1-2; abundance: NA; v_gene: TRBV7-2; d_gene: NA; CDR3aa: CASSLAQGGGYTF; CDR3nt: TGTGCCAGCAGCTTAGCCCAGGGAGGTGGCTACACCTTC
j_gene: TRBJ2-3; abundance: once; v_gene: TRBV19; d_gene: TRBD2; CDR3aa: CASSPYSASGRARDTQYF; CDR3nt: TGTGCCAGTAGTCCCTATTCGGCTAGCGGGAGGGCCAGAGATACGCAGTATTTT
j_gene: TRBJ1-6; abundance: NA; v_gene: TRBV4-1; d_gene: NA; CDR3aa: CASSLGQLTSSYNSPLHF; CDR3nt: TGCGCCAGCAGCTTAGGACAGTTAACGAGCTCCTATAATTCACCCCTCCACTTT
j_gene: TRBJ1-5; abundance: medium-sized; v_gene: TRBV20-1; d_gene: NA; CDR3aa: CSARDKASQPQHF; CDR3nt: TGCAGTGCTAGAGATAAAGCCAGTCAGCCCCAGCATTTT
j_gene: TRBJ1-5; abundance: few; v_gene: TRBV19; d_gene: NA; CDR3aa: CASNRVAISGQPQHF; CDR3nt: TGTGCCAGCAACAGGGTCGCAATCAGTGGTCAGCCCCAGCATTTT
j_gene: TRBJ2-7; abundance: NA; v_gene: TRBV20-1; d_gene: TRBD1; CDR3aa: CSARTGGAYEQYF; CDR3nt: TGCAGTGCTAGGACAGGGGGGGCCTACGAGCAGTACTTC
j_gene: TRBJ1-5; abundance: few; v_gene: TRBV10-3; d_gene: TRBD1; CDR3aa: CAISESGGNQPQHF; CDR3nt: TGTGCCATCAGTGAATCAGGGGGTAACCAGCCCCAGCATTTT
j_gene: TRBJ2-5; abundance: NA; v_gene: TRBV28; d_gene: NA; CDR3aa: CASSANSFQETQYF; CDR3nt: TGTGCCAGCAGTGCAAACAGCTTCCAAGAGACCCAGTACTTC
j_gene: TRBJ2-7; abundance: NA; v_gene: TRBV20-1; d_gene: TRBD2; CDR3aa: CSVWGRAYEQYF; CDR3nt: TGCAGTGTATGGGGGAGGGCCTACGAGCAGTACTTC
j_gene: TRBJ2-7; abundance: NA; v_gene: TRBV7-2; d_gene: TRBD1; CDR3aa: CASTQGAAQGLNEQYF; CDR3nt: TGTGCCAGCACCCAGGGCGCGGCACAGGGGCTGAACGAGCAGTACTTC
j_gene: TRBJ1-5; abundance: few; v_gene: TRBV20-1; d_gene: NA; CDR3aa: CSARGGQPNQPQHF; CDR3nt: TGCAGTGCTAGAGGGGGGCAACCTAATCAGCCCCAGCATTTT
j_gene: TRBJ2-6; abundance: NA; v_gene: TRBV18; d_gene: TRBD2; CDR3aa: CASSPLGLAGVIGANVLTF; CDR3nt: TGTGCCAGCTCACCACTCGGACTAGCGGGAGTTATTGGGGCCAACGTCCTGACTTTC
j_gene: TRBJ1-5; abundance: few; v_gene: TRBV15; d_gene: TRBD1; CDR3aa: CATSRGQAPGQPQHF; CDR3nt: TGTGCCACCAGCAGGGGACAGGCCCCAGGACAGCCCCAGCATTTT
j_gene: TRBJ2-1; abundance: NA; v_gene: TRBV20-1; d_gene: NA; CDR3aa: CSARVMTSSYNEQFF; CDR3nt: TGCAGTGCTAGAGTGATGACTAGTTCCTACAATGAGCAGTTCTTC
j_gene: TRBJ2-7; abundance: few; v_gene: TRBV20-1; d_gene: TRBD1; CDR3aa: CSADWTGGHAEQYF; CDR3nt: TGCAGTGCTGACTGGACAGGAGGTCACGCCGAGCAGTACTTC
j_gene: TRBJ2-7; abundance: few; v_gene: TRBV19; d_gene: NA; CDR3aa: CASDSGTHTEQYF; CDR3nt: TGTGCCAGCGACTCCGGGACCCACACCGAGCAGTACTTC
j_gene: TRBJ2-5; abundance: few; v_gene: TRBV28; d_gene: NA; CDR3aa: CASSYPRVETQYF; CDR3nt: TGTGCCAGCAGTTACCCACGAGTGGAGACCCAGTACTTC
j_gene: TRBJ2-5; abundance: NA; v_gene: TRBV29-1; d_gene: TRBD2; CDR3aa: CSAHRAGATQYF; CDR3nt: TGCAGCGCCCATAGAGCGGGGGCGACCCAGTACTTC
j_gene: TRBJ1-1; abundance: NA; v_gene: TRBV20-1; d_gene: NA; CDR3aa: CSARGMGGKNTEAFF; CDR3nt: TGCAGTGCTAGAGGGATGGGCGGGAAGAACACTGAAGCTTTCTTT
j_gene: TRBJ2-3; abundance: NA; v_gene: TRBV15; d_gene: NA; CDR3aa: CATSRAGTSGTDTQYF; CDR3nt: TGTGCCACCAGCAGAGCCGGGACCTCCGGCACAGATACGCAGTATTTT
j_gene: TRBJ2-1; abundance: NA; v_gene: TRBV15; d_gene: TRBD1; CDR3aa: CATSSGQGAMNEQFF; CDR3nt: TGTGCCACCAGCAGCGGACAGGGGGCGATGAATGAGCAGTTCTTC
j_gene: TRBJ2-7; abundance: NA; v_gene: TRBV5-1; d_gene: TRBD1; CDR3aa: CASSRTGGSYEQYF; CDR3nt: TGCGCCAGCAGCCGGACAGGGGGCTCCTACGAGCAGTACTTC
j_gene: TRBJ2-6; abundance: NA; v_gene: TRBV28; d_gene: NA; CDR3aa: CASSPTLGTTGANVLTF; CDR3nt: TGTGCCAGCAGTCCCACTTTGGGTACAACTGGGGCCAACGTCCTGACTTTC
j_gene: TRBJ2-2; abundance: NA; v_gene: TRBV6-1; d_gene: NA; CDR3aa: CASGAANTGELFF; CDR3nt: TGTGCCAGCGGAGCTGCGAACACCGGGGAGCTGTTTTTT
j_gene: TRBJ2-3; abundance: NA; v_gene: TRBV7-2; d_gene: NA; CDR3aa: CASLGSRADTQYF; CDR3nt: TGTGCCAGCCTGGGCTCTAGAGCAGATACGCAGTATTTT
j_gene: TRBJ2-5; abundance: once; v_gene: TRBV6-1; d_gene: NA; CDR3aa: CASTDRETPYF; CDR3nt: TGTGCCAGCACGGATCGGGAGACCCCGTACTTC
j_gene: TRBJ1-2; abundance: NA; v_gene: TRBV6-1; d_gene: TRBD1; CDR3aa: CASSRPGTGDGYGYTF; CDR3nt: TGTGCCAGCAGCCGTCCCGGGACAGGGGACGGCTATGGCTACACCTTC
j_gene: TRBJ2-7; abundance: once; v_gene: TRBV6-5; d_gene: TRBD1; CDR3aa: CASSYSTGTALYEQYF; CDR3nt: TGTGCCAGCAGTTACTCAACCGGGACAGCCCTCTACGAGCAGTACTTC
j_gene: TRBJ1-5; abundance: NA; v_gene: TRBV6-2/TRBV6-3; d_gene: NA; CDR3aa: CASSDPGLNQPQHF; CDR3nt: TGTGCCAGCAGTGACCCTGGGCTCAATCAGCCCCAGCATTTT
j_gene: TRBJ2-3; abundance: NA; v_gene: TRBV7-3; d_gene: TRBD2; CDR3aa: CASSFNPAGGLADTQYF; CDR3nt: TGTGCCAGCAGCTTCAACCCGGCGGGAGGTTTGGCAGATACGCAGTATTTT
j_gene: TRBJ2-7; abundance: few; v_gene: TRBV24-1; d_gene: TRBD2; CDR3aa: CATEGLAGGEQYF; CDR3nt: TGTGCCACCGAGGGACTAGCGGGAGGCGAGCAGTACTTC
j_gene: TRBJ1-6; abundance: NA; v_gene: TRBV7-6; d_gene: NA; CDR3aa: CASSSSPTGMSNSPLHF; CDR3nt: TGTGCCAGCAGCTCTTCCCCTACAGGGATGAGTAATTCACCCCTCCACTTT
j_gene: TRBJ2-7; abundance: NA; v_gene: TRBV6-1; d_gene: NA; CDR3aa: CASTHRSTYEQYF; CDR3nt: TGTGCCAGCACCCATCGCAGCACCTACGAGCAGTACTTC
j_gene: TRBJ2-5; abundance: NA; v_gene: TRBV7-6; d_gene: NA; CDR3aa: CASSLYVTGQETQYF; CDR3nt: TGTGCTAGCAGCTTATACGTGACGGGACAAGAGACCCAGTACTTC
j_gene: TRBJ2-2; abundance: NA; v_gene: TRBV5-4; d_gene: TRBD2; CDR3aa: CASSLLSGGDTGELFF; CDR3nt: TGTGCCAGCAGCTTACTATCGGGAGGGGACACCGGGGAGCTGTTTTTT
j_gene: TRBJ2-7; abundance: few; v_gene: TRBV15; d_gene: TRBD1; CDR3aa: CATSSRNRDRGWGILEQYF; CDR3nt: TGTGCCACCAGCAGCCGGAATCGGGACAGGGGCTGGGGAATTCTCGAGCAGTACTTC
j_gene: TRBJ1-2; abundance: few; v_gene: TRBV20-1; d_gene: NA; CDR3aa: CSAPGLNNYGYTF; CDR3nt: TGCAGTGCCCCGGGACTGAATAACTATGGCTACACCTTC
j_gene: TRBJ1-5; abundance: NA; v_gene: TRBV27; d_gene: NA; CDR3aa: CASSFSSDQPQHF; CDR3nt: TGTGCCAGCAGTTTTAGCAGTGATCAGCCCCAGCATTTT
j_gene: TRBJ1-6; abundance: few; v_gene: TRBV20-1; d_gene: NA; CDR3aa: CSASGAFNNSPLHF; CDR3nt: TGCAGTGCTAGTGGGGCCTTTAATAATTCACCCCTCCACTTT